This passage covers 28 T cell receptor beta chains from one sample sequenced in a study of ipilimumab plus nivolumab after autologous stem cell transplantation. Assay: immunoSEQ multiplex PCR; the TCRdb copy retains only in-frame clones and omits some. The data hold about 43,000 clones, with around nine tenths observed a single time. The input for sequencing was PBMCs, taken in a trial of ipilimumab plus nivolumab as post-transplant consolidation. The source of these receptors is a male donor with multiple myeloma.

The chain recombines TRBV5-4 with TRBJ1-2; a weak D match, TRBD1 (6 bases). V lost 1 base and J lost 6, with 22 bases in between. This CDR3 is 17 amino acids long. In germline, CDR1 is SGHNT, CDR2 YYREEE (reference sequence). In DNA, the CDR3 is TGTGCCAGCAGCTTGCCCCCAGGACAGCCAACAGGGAATGGCTACACCTTC. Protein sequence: CASSLPPGQPTGNGYTF.

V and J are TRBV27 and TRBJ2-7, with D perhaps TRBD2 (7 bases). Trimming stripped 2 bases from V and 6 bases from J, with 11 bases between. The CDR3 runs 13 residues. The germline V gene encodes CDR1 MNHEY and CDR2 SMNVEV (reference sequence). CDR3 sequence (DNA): TGTGCCAGCAGTTTAAGCCGGGGGGCCGAGCAGTACTTC. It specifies CASSLSRGAEQYF.

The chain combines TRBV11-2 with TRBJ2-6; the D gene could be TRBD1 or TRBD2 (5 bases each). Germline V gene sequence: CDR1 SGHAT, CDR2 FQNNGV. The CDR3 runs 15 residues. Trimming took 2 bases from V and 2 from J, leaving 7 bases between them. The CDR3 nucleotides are TGTGCCAGCAGCTTAAGGGGACCTGGGGCCAACGTCCTGACTTTC. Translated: CASSLRGPGANVLTF.

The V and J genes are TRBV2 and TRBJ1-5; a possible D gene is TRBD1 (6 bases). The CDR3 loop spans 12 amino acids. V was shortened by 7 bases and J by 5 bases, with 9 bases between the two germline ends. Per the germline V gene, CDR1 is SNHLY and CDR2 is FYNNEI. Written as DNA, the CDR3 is TGTGCCAGCACGACAGGCCATCAGCCCCAGCATTTT. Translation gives CASTTGHQPQHF.

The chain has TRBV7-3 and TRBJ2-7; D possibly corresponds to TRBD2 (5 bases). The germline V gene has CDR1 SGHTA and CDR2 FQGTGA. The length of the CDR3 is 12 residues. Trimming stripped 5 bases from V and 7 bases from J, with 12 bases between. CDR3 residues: CASSMSGGEQYF. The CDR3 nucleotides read TGTGCCAGCAGCATGAGCGGAGGAGAGCAGTACTTC.

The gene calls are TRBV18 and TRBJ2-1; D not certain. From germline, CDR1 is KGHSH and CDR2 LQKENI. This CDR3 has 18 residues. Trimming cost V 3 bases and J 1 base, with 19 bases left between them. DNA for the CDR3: TGTGCCAGCTCACCTTCCACGTCCGGGTTGGGGTCCTACAATGAGCAGTTCTTC. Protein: CASSPSTSGLGSYNEQFF. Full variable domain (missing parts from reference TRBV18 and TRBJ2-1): NAGVMQNPRHLVRRRGQEARLRCSPMKGHSHVYWYRQLPEEGLKFMVYLQKENIIDESGMPKERFSAEFPKEGPSILRIQQVVRGDSAAYFCASSPSTSGLGSYNEQFFGPGTRLTVL.

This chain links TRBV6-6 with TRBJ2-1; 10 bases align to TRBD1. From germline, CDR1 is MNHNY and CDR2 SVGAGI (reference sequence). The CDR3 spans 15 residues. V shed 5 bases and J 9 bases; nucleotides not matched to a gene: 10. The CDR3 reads CASSTAGTGDGEQFF. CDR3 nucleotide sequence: TGTGCCAGCAGTACTGCCGGGACAGGGGACGGTGAGCAGTTCTTC.

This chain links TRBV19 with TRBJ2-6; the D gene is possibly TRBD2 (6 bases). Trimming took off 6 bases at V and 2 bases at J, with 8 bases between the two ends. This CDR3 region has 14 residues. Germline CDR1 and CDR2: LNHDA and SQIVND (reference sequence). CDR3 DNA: TGTGCCAGTAGGCGCGGGGCTGGGGCCAACGTCCTGACTTTC. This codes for CASRRGAGANVLTF. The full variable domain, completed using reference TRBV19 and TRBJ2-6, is DGGITQSPKYLFRKEGQNVTLSCEQNLNHDAMYWYRQDPGQGLRLIYYSQIVNDFQKGDIAEGYSVSREKKESFPLTVTSAQKNPTAFYLCASRRGAGANVLTFGAGSRLTVL.

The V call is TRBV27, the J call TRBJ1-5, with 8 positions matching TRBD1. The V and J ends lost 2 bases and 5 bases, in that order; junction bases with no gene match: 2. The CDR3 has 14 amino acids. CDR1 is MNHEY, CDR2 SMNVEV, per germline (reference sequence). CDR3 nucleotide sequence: TGTGCCAGCAGTTTAGACAGGGGAGATCAGCCCCAGCATTTT. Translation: CASSLDRGDQPQHF.

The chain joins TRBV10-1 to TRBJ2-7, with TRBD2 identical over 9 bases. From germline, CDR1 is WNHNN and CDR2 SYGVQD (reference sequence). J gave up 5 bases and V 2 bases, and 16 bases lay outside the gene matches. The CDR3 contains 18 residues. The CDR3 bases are TGCGCCAGCAGTGAGGCGGTAGCGGGAGAAGAGTCGAGGCACGAGCAGTACTTC. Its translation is CASSEAVAGEESRHEQYF.

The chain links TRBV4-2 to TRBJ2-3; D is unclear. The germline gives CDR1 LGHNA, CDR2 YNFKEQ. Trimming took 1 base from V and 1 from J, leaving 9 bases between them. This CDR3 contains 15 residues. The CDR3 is CASSQAPQGTDTQYF. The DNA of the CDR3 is TGTGCCAGCAGCCAAGCACCGCAAGGCACAGATACGCAGTATTTT.

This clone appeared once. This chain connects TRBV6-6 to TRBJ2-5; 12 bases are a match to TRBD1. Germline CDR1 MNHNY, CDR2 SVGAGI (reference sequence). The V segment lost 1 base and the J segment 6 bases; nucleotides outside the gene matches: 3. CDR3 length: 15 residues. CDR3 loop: CASSYLGTGGQTQYF. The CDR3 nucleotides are TGTGCCAGCAGTTACTTAGGGACAGGGGGCCAGACCCAGTACTTC.

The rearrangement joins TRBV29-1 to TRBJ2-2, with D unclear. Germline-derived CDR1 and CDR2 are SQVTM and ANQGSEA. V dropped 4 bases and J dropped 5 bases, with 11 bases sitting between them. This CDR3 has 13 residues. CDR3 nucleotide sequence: TGCAGCGTTGCCAGGCAGACAACCGGGGAGCTGTTTTTT. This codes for CSVARQTTGELFF.

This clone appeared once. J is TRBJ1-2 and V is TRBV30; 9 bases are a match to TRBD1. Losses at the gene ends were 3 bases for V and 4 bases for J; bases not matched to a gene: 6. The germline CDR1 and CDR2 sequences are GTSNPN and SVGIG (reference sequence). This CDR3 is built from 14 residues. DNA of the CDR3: TGTGCCTGGAGGGGACAGGGTCTGCTCTATGGCTACACCTTC. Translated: CAWRGQGLLYGYTF.

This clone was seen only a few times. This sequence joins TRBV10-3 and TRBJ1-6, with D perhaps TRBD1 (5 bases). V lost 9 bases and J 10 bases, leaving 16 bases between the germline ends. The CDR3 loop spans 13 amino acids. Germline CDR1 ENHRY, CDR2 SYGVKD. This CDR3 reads CAINRGRESPLHF. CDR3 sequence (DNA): TGTGCCATTAATAGGGGTCGAGAATCACCCCTCCACTTT.

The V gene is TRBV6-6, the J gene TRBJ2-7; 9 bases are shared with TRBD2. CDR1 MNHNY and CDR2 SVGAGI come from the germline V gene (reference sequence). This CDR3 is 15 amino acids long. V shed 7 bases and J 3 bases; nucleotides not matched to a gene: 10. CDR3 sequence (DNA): TGTGCCAGCAACCGGGAAGCTAGCGGGGACTACGAGCAGTACTTC. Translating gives CASNREASGDYEQYF.

In nucleotides, the CDR3 is TGTGCCAGCAGCTTAGGCCAGGGAATCGCGGCAAATGAAAAACTGTTTTTT. It specifies CASSLGQGIAANEKLFF. This sequence joins TRBV7-9 and TRBJ1-4, with D possibly matching TRBD1 (5 bases). Trimming removed 1 base at V and 5 bases at J, with 17 bases between. Looked up from germline, CDR1 is SEHNR and CDR2 is FQNEAQ (reference sequence). This CDR3 region has 17 residues.

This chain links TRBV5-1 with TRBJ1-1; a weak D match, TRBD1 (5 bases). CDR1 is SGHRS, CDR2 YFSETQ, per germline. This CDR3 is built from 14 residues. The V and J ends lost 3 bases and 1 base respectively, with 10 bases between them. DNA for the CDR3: TGCGCCAGCAGCTGGGGACTCACGAACACTGAAGCTTTCTTT. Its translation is CASSWGLTNTEAFF.

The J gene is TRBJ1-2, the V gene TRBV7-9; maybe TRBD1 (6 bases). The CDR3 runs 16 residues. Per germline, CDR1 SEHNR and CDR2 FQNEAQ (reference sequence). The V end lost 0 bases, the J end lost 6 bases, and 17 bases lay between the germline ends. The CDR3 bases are TGTGCCAGCAGCTTAGCGGGTGGAGTGGGGGCCGATGGCTACACCTTC. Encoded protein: CASSLAGGVGADGYTF.

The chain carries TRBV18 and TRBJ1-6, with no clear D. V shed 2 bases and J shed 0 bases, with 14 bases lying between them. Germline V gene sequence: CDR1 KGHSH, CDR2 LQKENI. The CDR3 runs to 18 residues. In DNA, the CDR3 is TGTGCCAGCTCACCATCCTCCGGGAGGAGCTCCTATAATTCACCCCTCCACTTT. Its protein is CASSPSSGRSSYNSPLHF.

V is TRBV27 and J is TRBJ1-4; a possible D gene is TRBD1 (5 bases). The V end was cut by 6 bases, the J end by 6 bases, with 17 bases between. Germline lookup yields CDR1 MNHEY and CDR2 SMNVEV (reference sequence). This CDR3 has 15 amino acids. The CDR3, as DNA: TGTGCCAGCAGCCCGGGACCCAGTTGGGATGAAAAACTGTTTTTT. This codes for CASSPGPSWDEKLFF.

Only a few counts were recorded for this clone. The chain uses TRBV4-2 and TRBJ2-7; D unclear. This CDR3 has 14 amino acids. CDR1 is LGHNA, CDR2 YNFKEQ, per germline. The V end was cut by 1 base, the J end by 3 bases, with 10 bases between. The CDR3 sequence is CASSQGNTNYEQYF. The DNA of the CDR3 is TGTGCCAGCAGCCAAGGTAACACCAACTACGAGCAGTACTTC.

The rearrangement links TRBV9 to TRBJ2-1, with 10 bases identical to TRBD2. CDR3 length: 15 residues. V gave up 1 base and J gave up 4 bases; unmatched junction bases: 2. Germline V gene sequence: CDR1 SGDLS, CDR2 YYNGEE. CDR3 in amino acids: CASSVSGGVYNEQFF. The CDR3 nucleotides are TGTGCCAGCAGCGTAAGCGGGGGGGTTTACAATGAGCAGTTCTTC.

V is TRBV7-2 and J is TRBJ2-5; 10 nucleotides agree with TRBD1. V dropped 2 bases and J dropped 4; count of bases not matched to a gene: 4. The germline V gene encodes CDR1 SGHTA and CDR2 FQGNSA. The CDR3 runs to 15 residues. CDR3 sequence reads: CASSLTGTGVETQYF. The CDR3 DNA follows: TGTGCCAGCAGCTTAACTGGGACAGGGGTAGAGACCCAGTACTTC. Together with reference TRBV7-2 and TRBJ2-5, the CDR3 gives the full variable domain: GAGVSQSPSNKVTEKGKDVELRCDPISGHTALYWYRQSLGQGLEFLIYFQGNSAPDKSGLPSDRFSAERTGGSVSTLTIQRTQQEDSAVYLCASSLTGTGVETQYFGPGTRLLVL.

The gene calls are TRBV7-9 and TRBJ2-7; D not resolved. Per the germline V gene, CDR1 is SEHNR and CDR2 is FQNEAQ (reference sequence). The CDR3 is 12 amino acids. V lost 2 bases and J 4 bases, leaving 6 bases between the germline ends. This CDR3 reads CASSLLPYEQYF. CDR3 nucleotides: TGTGCCAGCAGCTTACTACCGTACGAGCAGTACTTC.

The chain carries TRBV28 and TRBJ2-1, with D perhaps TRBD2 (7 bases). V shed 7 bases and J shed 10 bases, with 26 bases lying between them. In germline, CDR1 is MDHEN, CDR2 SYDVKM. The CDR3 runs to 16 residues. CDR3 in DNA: TGTGCCAGCACCTGGGGGGGCCTAGCGGCCCGGGGGGAGCAGTTCTTC. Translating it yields CASTWGGLAARGEQFF.

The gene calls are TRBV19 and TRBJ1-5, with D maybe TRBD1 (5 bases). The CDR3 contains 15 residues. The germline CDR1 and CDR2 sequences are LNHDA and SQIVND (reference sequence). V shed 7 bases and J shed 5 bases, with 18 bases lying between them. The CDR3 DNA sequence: TGTGCCAGTATTCCCTATGCAGGGAATGATCAGCCCCAGCATTTT. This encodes CASIPYAGNDQPQHF. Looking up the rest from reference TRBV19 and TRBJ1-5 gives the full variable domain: DGGITQSPKYLFRKEGQNVTLSCEQNLNHDAMYWYRQDPGQGLRLIYYSQIVNDFQKGDIAEGYSVSREKKESFPLTVTSAQKNPTAFYLCASIPYAGNDQPQHFGDGTRLSIL.

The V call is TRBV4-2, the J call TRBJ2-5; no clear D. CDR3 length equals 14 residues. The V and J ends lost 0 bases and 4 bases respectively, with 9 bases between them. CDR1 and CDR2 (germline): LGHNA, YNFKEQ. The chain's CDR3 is CASSQEGSGETQYF. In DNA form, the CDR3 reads TGTGCCAGCAGCCAAGAGGGCAGTGGAGAGACCCAGTACTTC.